This T cell receptor beta chain was retrieved from a study of blood T cell repertoires in COVID-19. Study as a whole: Italy, Spain and the United States were the sources of the convalescent and acute COVID-19 samples. Sample material is recorded as cDNA or gDNA derived from T cells, B-cell-depleted T cells, or PBMCs.

Some clones are missing from TCRdb's copy, which holds only in-frame ones; the method was immunoSEQ multiplex PCR. This table has about 59,000 clones, 65% to 80% appearing once. The CDR3 spans 15 residues. Between the trimmed V and J ends, which lost 5 bases and 4 bases, there was a span of 12 bases. Germline V CDR1 and CDR2: SGHVS, FNYEAQ. Source material: peripheral blood. The V and J genes are TRBV7-6 and TRBJ2-6, with D tentatively TRBD2 (7 bases). The source is a man aged 55 to 70 with acute or convalescent COVID-19. The CDR3 loop is CASSPQGLGANVLTF. The CDR3 DNA sequence: TGTGCCAGCAGCCCACAGGGACTAGGGGCCAACGTCCTGACTTTC.